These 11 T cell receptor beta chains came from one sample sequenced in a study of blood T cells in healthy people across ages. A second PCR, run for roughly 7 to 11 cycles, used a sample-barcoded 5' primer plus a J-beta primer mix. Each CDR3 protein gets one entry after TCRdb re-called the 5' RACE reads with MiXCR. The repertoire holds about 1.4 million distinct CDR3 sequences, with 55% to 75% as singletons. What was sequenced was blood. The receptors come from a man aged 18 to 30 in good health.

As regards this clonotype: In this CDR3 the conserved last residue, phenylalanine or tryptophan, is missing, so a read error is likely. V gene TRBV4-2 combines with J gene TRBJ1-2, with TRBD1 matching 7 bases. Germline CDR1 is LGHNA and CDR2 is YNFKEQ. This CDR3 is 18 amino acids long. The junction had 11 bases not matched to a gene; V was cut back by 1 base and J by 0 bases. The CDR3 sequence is CASSQAGGGQLPNYGYTL. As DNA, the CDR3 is TGTGCCAGCAGCCAAGCGGGGGGGGGACAGCTTCCTAACTATGGCTACACCTTA.

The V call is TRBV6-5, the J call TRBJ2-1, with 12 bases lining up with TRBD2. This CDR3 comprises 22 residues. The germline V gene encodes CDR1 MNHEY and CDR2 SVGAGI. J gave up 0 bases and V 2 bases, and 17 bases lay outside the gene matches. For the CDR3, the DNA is TGTGCCAGCAGTTACACTCTCTACCCCGGGACTAGCGGGCCTAGCTCCTACAATGAGCAGTTCTTC. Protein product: CASSYTLYPGTSGPSSYNEQFF.

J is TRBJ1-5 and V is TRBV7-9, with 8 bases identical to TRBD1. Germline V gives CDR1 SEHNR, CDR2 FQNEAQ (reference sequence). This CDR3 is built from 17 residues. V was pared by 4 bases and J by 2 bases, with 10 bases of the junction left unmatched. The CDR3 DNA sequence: TGTGCCAGCAGCTCCTACGGGACAGGTGAACGCAATCAGCCCCAGCATTTT. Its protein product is CASSSYGTGERNQPQHF.

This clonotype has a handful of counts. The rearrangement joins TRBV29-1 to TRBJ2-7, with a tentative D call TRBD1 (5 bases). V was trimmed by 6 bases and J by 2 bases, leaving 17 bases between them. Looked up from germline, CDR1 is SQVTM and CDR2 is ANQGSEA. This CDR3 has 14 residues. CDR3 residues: CSVARGRYAYEQYF. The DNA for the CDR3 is TGCAGCGTGGCAAGGGGTCGCTACGCCTACGAGCAGTACTTC.

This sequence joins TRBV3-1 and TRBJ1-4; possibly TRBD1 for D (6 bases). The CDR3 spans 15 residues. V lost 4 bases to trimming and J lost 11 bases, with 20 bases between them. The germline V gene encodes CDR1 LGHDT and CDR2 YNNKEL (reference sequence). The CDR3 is CASSLLRGGPAKLFF. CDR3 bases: TGTGCCAGCAGCCTTCTCAGGGGCGGGCCCGCCAAACTGTTTTTT.

The CDR3 loop is CASRGLAGDQETQYF. The CDR3 nucleotides read TGTGCCAGCAGGGGACTAGCGGGAGACCAAGAGACCCAGTACTTC. The genes are TRBV12-3 or TRBV12-4 and TRBJ2-5, with 14 bases matching TRBD2. The trim removed 6 bases at V and 0 bases at J, leaving 0 bases unmatched. The CDR3 is 15 residues long.

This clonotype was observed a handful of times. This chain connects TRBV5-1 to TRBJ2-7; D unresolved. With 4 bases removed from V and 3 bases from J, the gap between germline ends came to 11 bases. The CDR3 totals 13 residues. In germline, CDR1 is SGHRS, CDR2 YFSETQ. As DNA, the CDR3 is TGCGCCAGCAGCATCGCTTCCTACTACGAGCAGTACTTC. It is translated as CASSIASYYEQYF.

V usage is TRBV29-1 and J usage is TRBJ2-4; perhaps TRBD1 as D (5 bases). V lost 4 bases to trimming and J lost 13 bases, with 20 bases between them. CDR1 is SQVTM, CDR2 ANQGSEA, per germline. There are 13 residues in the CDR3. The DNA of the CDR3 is TGCAGCGTTGGGGGCAGGCGATACAATGAGCAGTACTTC. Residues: CSVGGRRYNEQYF.

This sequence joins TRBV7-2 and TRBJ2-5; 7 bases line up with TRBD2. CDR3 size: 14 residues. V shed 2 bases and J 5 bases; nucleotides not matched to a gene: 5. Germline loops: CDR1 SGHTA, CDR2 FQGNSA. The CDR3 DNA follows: TGTGCCAGCAGCTTATCTAGCGGAGAGGAGACCCAGTACTTC. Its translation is CASSLSSGEETQYF.

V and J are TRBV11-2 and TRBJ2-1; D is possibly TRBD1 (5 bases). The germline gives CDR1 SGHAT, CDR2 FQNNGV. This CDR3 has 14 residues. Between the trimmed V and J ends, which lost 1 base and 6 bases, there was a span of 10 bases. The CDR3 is CASSLVWGPNEQFF. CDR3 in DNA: TGTGCCAGCAGCTTAGTGTGGGGCCCCAATGAGCAGTTCTTC. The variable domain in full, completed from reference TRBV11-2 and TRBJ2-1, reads EAGVAQSPRYKIIEKRQSVAFWCNPISGHATLYWYQQILGQGPKLLIQFQNNGVVDDSQLPKDRFSAERLKGVDSTLKIQPAKLEDSAVYLCASSLVWGPNEQFFGPGTRLTVL.

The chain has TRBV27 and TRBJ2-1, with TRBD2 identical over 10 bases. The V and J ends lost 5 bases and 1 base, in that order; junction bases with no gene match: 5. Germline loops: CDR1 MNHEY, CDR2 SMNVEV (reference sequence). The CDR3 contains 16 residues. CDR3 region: CASSLTSGDSYNEQFF. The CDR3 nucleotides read TGTGCCAGCAGTCTTACTAGCGGGGATTCCTACAATGAGCAGTTCTTC.